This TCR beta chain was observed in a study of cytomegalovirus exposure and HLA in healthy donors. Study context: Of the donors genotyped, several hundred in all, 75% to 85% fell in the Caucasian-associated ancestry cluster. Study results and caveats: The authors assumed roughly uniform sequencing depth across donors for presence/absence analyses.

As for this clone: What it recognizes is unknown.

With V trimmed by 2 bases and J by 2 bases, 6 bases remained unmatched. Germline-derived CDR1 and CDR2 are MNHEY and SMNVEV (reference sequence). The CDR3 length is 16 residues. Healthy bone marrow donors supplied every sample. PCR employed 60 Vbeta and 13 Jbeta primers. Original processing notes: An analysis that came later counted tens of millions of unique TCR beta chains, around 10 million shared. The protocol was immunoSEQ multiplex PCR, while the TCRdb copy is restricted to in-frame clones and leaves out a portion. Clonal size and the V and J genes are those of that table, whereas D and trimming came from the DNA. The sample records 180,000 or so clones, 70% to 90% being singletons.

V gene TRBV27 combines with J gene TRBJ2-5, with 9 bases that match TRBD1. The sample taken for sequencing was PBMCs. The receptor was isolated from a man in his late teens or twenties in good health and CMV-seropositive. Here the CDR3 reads CASSLNRGRYQETQYF. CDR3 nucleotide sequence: TGTGCCAGCAGTTTAAACAGGGGGCGTTATCAAGAGACCCAGTACTTC.